This TCR beta chain was sequenced for a study of cytomegalovirus exposure and HLA in healthy donors. Turning to the study itself: The 95 to 150 validation repertoires and the approximately 630 first-cohort repertoires shared a platform, a later analysis reported.

Overall study findings and caveats: The study designated over 150 TCR beta chains cytomegalovirus-associated. Later, an analysis found that TCR clusters from the first cohort tended to co-occur in the 90 to 150 validation repertoires.

The donors belonged to the approximately 120-subject validation cohort, separate from the roughly 650-subject first cohort. The CDR3 totals 16 residues. The germline gives CDR1 LGHNA, CDR2 YSLEER. J was trimmed by 1 base and V by 4 bases; bases with no gene match: 3. This clone was seen a few times. Its antigen is undetermined. Repertoires were generated with immunoSEQ multiplex PCR, while TCRdb's copy carries only in-frame clones and drops some. The sample contains approximately 65,000 clones, roughly nine tenths of which appear only once. The sequence was obtained from a man between 18 and 29 years old in good health and CMV-seronegative. The genes are TRBV4-3 and TRBJ2-6, with 8 bases identical to TRBD1. The sample consisted of PBMCs. The CDR3 nucleotides are TGCGCCAGCAGCCCTCGGACAGGGTCTGGGGCCAACGTCCTGACTTTC. Translated: CASSPRTGSGANVLTF.